Presented here are 26 T cell receptor beta chains from one specimen sequenced in a study of human T cells and chemical hapten exposure. Each CDR3 protein gets one entry after TCRdb re-called the RACE reads with MiXCR. The table includes under 60,000 distinct CDR3 sequences, 9.5% to 10% detected once. Time point indicated: pre-sensitization, week 0. As for treatment: therapeutic diphenylcyclopropenone sensitization with weekly scalp DPC. Blood, whole and unfractionated, served as the source for total RNA extraction. The sample was whole blood, taken in connection with sensitization to the hapten diphenylcyclopropenone (DPC). These receptors were taken from a woman aged 30 to 39 with alopecia areata. Some clones in this sample may be carry-over from other donors' samples.

The J gene is TRBJ2-7, the V gene TRBV6-2 or TRBV6-3; TRBD1 matches 7 bases. V was clipped by 0 bases and J by 2 bases; unmatched bases: 7. Germline V gene lookup returns CDR1 MNHEY and CDR2 SVGEGT. CDR3 length: 16 residues. The chain's CDR3 is CASSYSRTGTAYEQYF. CDR3 sequence (DNA): TGTGCCAGCAGTTACTCGAGGACCGGGACAGCCTACGAGCAGTACTTC.

The chain employs TRBV7-2 and TRBJ2-2; D gene ambiguous. Germline V gene data show CDR1 as SGHTA and CDR2 as FQGNSA. The CDR3 contains 14 residues. The ends were cut back, 6 bases at V and 6 bases at J, with 14 bases in the middle. CDR3 amino acids: CASSYRLGAGELFF. The CDR3 DNA reads TGTGCCAGCAGTTATCGACTGGGCGCCGGGGAGCTGTTTTTT.

This clonotype was picked up a small number of times. This rearrangement joins TRBV14 to TRBJ2-2, with D hard to call. V gave up 3 bases and J gave up 8 bases, with 10 bases separating them. The CDR3 is 13 residues long. Germline V gene data show CDR1 as SGHDN and CDR2 as FVKESK. CDR3 sequence reads: CASSQVFRGELFF. DNA of the CDR3: TGTGCCAGCAGCCAGGTTTTCCGTGGGGAGCTGTTTTTT.

There are many counts of this clonotype. The J gene is TRBJ2-2, the V gene TRBV3-1; 7 bases are a match to TRBD2. Germline-derived CDR1 and CDR2 are LGHDT and YNNKEL (reference sequence). This CDR3 region has 19 residues. Trimming took 0 bases from V and 3 from J; bases not matched to a gene: 13. The CDR3 region has the DNA TGTGCCAGCAGCCAAGAGGTAGCGGGCCCGGCCCTAGACACCGGGGAGCTGTTTTTT. Its translation: CASSQEVAGPALDTGELFF.

The J gene is TRBJ1-4, the V gene TRBV18; unclear D gene. Trimming removed 3 bases at V and 0 bases at J, with 8 bases between. CDR3 length: 15 residues. Germline V gene data show CDR1 as KGHSH and CDR2 as LQKENI. CDR3 protein: CASSPQTTTNEKLFF. The CDR3 nucleotides read TGTGCCAGCTCACCCCAGACCACAACTAATGAAAAACTGTTTTTT.

This clonotype rates as medium-sized. The genes are TRBV29-1 and TRBJ1-1; no definite D call. This CDR3 is 13 amino acids long. Looked up from germline, CDR1 is SQVTM and CDR2 is ANQGSEA. V was pared by 4 bases and J by 6 bases, with 15 bases between. CDR3 sequence reads: CSVVSPGRPEAFF. DNA of the CDR3: TGCAGCGTTGTTTCACCGGGCCGACCTGAAGCTTTCTTT.

This clonotype was counted a few times. The V call is TRBV29-1, the J call TRBJ2-2; D is unresolved. V shed 4 bases and J shed 2 bases, with 11 bases lying between them. CDR1 and CDR2 from the germline V gene are SQVTM and ANQGSEA. This CDR3 has 14 amino acids. The CDR3 sequence: CSVVISRNTGELFF. The CDR3 DNA sequence: TGCAGCGTTGTTATTAGCAGAAACACCGGGGAGCTGTTTTTT.

This clonotype was seen more than once but under ten times. This rearrangement joins TRBV20-1 to TRBJ2-7; 9 bases align to TRBD1. The CDR3 spans 13 residues. Per germline, CDR1 DFQATT and CDR2 SNEGSKA (reference sequence). The ends lost 6 bases at V and 6 bases at J; junction bases unmatched: 9. CDR3 sequence (DNA): TGCAGTGCCGGCCGGGACAGGGTCCGCGAGCAGTACTTC. Amino acids: CSAGRDRVREQYF.

This clonotype was seen a few times. The chain carries TRBV5-1 and TRBJ2-2; 11 bases align to TRBD2. This CDR3 spans 15 amino acids. From germline, CDR1 is SGHRS and CDR2 YFSETQ. V lost 9 bases, J lost 4 bases, and 8 bases stayed unmatched. CDR3 loop: CATPSSGGLTGELFF. Written as DNA, the CDR3 is TGCGCCACCCCGTCTAGCGGGGGGCTCACCGGGGAGCTGTTTTTT.

Many counts were recorded for this clonotype. The rearrangement links TRBV6-2 or TRBV6-3 to TRBJ2-7; D call uncertain. The V and J ends lost 2 bases and 6 bases respectively, with 17 bases between them. CDR3 size: 15 residues. Germline V gene sequence: CDR1 MNHEY, CDR2 SVGEGT. The CDR3 loop reads CASSYRPNKNSEQYF. The CDR3 bases are TGTGCCAGCAGTTACCGGCCCAACAAGAATTCCGAGCAGTACTTC.

This clonotype was counted at least ten times. The V call is TRBV7-2, the J call TRBJ2-3, with a weak D call TRBD2 (5 bases). Germline CDR1 SGHTA, CDR2 FQGNSA. The CDR3 is 13 amino acids. With 5 bases removed from V and 4 bases from J, the gap between germline ends came to 10 bases. DNA of the CDR3: TGTGCCAGCAGCCTTTTGCGGGCAGATACGCAGTATTTT. This encodes CASSLLRADTQYF. Filled out from reference TRBV7-2 and TRBJ2-3, the complete variable domain reads GAGVSQSPSNKVTEKGKDVELRCDPISGHTALYWYRQSLGQGLEFLIYFQGNSAPDKSGLPSDRFSAERTGGSVSTLTIQRTQQEDSAVYLCASSLLRADTQYFGPGTRLTVL.

This clonotype occurred many times. This chain uses TRBV20-1 with TRBJ1-4; D ambiguous. There are 14 residues in the CDR3. The germline CDR1 and CDR2 sequences are DFQATT and SNEGSKA (reference sequence). Trimming took off 5 bases at V and 2 bases at J, with 12 bases between the two ends. Here the CDR3 reads CSAPLQRTNEKLFF. The CDR3 nucleotides read TGCAGTGCTCCCTTACAGCGGACTAATGAAAAACTGTTTTTT.

The chain couples TRBV7-2 to TRBJ1-1; no reliable D call. This CDR3 is 13 amino acids long. Trimming took off 7 bases at V and 4 bases at J, with 13 bases between the two ends. Germline V gene sequence: CDR1 SGHTA, CDR2 FQGNSA. The CDR3 nucleotides are TGTGCCAGCACCACCATGGGCGGCACTGAAGCTTTCTTT. This gives the protein CASTTMGGTEAFF.

This clonotype was detected many times. This rearrangement joins TRBV5-5 to TRBJ1-4; D is uncertain. Germline CDR1 reads SGHKS; CDR2 reads YYEKEE (reference sequence). Trimming removed 3 bases at V and 5 bases at J, with 11 bases between. The CDR3 totals 14 residues. The CDR3 loop reads CASSSRQINEKLFF. The CDR3 DNA is TGTGCCAGCAGCTCCCGACAAATCAATGAAAAACTGTTTTTT.

This chain joins TRBV27 and TRBJ1-6, with TRBD1 matching over 7 bases. The germline CDR1 and CDR2 sequences are MNHEY and SMNVEV (reference sequence). This CDR3 contains 14 residues. V lost 2 bases and J lost 8; bases outside the gene matches: 3. The CDR3 is CASSLRDRHSPLHF. CDR3 sequence (DNA): TGTGCCAGCAGTTTACGGGACAGACATTCACCCCTCCACTTT.

This clonotype was seen a handful of times. This chain connects TRBV29-1 to TRBJ1-3; possible D gene TRBD1, 5 bases. Germline values: CDR1 SQVTM, CDR2 ANQGSEA. V lost 0 bases and J lost 4, with 13 bases in between. The CDR3 has 15 residues. CDR3 residues: CSVEELQGSGNTIYF. In DNA, the CDR3 is TGCAGCGTTGAAGAGCTTCAGGGATCAGGAAACACCATATATTTT.

This clonotype occurred many times. The chain employs TRBV6-2 or TRBV6-3 and TRBJ1-2; D unresolved. CDR3 length: 14 residues. Germline assignment: CDR1 MNHEY and CDR2 SVGEGT. V lost 2 bases, J lost 5 bases, and 12 bases lay in between. The CDR3 coding sequence is TGTGCCAGCAGTTACGATTACAGAAGTTATGGCTACACCTTC. Amino acid sequence: CASSYDYRSYGYTF.

The chain uses TRBV5-1 and TRBJ1-5, with 8 nucleotides matching TRBD1. Germline assignment: CDR1 SGHRS and CDR2 YFSETQ. Germline trimming cut 3 bases from V and 0 bases from J; bases unmatched to any gene: 11. The CDR3 contains 18 residues. CDR3 coding DNA: TGCGCCAGCAGCTCGACCCGGGACAGGAGATATAGCAATCAGCCCCAGCATTTT. Its translation: CASSSTRDRRYSNQPQHF.

The table lists this clonotype with a few counts. The J gene is TRBJ2-5, the V gene TRBV11-2; D is unclear. The CDR3 is 13 residues long. Trimming cost V 1 base and J 2 bases, with 5 bases left between them. The germline CDR1 and CDR2 sequences are SGHAT and FQNNGV. The CDR3: CASSLVRQETQYF. The CDR3 bases are TGTGCCAGCAGCTTAGTCCGGCAAGAGACCCAGTACTTC.

V gene TRBV7-8 combines with J gene TRBJ1-6; D not resolved. Germline CDR1 is SGHVS and CDR2 is FQNEAQ. The CDR3 has 14 amino acids. Trimming removed 6 bases from V and 8 bases from J, with 14 bases in between. CDR3 sequence: CASSHTPRDSPLHF. The CDR3 DNA reads TGTGCCAGCAGTCACACCCCCCGGGATTCACCCCTCCACTTT.

This clonotype was seen many times. The genes are TRBV4-1 and TRBJ1-3, with a weak D call TRBD1 (5 bases). This CDR3 is 17 amino acids long. Germline loops: CDR1 MGHRA, CDR2 YSYEKL. The V gene lost 0 bases and the J gene lost 4 bases, with 16 bases spanning the gap. CDR3: CASSQDSPGMGGNTIYF. DNA for the CDR3: TGCGCCAGCAGCCAAGATTCCCCAGGGATGGGGGGAAACACCATATATTTT.

This clonotype was found a few times. The V and J genes are TRBV10-3 and TRBJ2-3; 10 positions agree with TRBD2. Germline lookup yields CDR1 ENHRY and CDR2 SYGVKD. The V gene end was trimmed by 2 bases and the J gene end by 5 bases; junction bases not matched to a gene: 7. CDR3 size: 16 residues. The CDR3 loop is CAISEPKTSGKDTQYF. As DNA, the CDR3 is TGTGCCATCAGTGAGCCGAAAACTAGCGGGAAAGATACGCAGTATTTT.

This clonotype has ten or more counts. This rearrangement joins TRBV6-1 to TRBJ2-3; 8 bases map to TRBD1. CDR3 length equals 15 residues. Per the germline V gene, CDR1 is MNHNS and CDR2 is SASEGT. Unmatched junction bases numbered 4, after V lost 5 bases and J lost 0 bases. The CDR3 reads CASSRQGTSTDTQYF. In DNA form, the CDR3 reads TGTGCCAGCAGTAGACAGGGGACTAGCACAGATACGCAGTATTTT.

The sample holds a few counts of this clonotype. This sequence joins TRBV4-1 and TRBJ2-3; D remains ambiguous. V dropped 3 bases and J dropped 4 bases, with 8 bases sitting between them. Germline V CDR1 and CDR2: MGHRA, YSYEKL. CDR3 length equals 13 residues. The CDR3 coding sequence is TGCGCCAGCAGCCATTGGAGCGCAGATACGCAGTATTTT. This encodes CASSHWSADTQYF.

The table lists this clonotype with a few counts. The chain combines TRBV10-3 with TRBJ2-3; D possibly corresponds to TRBD2 (5 bases). Germline values: CDR1 ENHRY, CDR2 SYGVKD. CDR3 length: 13 residues. The V gene lost 0 bases and the J gene lost 8 bases, with 9 bases spanning the gap. The CDR3 spells CAISESSEGTQYF. The DNA of the CDR3 is TGTGCCATCAGTGAGTCGAGCGAGGGTACGCAGTATTTT.

This clonotype was counted only a few times. The chain joins TRBV5-1 to TRBJ1-1; a weak D match, TRBD1 (6 bases). The V gene lost 4 bases and the J gene lost 0 bases, with 10 bases spanning the gap. Germline-derived CDR1 and CDR2 are SGHRS and YFSETQ. CDR3 length: 14 amino acids. The CDR3 sequence is CASSPPGVNTEAFF. CDR3 bases: TGCGCCAGCAGCCCCCCAGGGGTGAACACTGAAGCTTTCTTT.